Below are 12 T cell receptor beta chains sequenced from a single sample in a study of cytomegalovirus exposure and HLA in healthy donors. The PCR was carried out with 60 Vbeta primers and 13 Jbeta primers. The data were produced by immunoSEQ multiplex PCR, yet TCRdb's version contains in-frame clones alone and is incomplete. This sample has nearly 300,000 clones, with 70% to 90% found just once. Source material: PBMCs. The receptors come from a man aged 35-49 years in good health and CMV-seropositive.

This chain connects TRBV6-5 to TRBJ2-5; 8 bases are a match to TRBD2. Near its end, the DNA agrees better with TRBJ2-7, so the J call may be wrong. The germline CDR1 and CDR2 sequences are MNHEY and SVGAGI. The length of the CDR3 is 14 residues. The CDR3, as DNA: TGTGCCAGCAGTACGGCGGGAGGACCCTACGAGCAGTACTTC. It codes for CASSTAGGPYEQYF.

The chain combines TRBV9 with TRBJ2-1, with 10 bases matching TRBD2. CDR3 length: 18 residues. V gave up 0 bases and J gave up 2 bases; unmatched junction bases: 8. CDR1 SGDLS and CDR2 YYNGEE come from the germline V gene. The CDR3 protein is CASSVGPSGRSTYNEQFF. For the CDR3, the DNA is TGTGCCAGCAGCGTAGGGCCTAGCGGGAGAAGTACCTACAATGAGCAGTTCTTC.

The chain combines TRBV9 with TRBJ2-5; D remains ambiguous. The DNA end lines up better with TRBJ2-7; the J call may be wrong. The CDR3 consists of 13 residues. Germline CDR1 reads SGDLS; CDR2 reads YYNGEE. The CDR3 here is CASSVEGAYEQYF. In nucleotides, the CDR3 is TGTGCCAGCAGCGTGGAAGGAGCCTACGAGCAGTACTTC.

This chain joins TRBV27 and TRBJ2-1; maybe TRBD2 (6 bases). The germline gives CDR1 MNHEY, CDR2 SMNVEV (reference sequence). The V end was cut by 5 bases, the J end by 0 bases, with 17 bases between. The CDR3 totals 17 residues. CDR3 sequence: CASSPRVSGSSYNEQFF. DNA for the CDR3: TGTGCCAGCAGTCCCCGGGTTAGCGGAAGCTCCTACAATGAGCAGTTCTTC.

In its sample, this clone was seen a few times. The chain links TRBV9 to TRBJ1-2; D may be TRBD1 (5 bases). This CDR3 contains 12 residues. Germline V gene sequence: CDR1 SGDLS, CDR2 YYNGEE. V lost 4 bases to trimming and J lost 5 bases, with 9 bases between them. This CDR3 reads CASSSDRYGYTF. For the CDR3, the DNA is TGTGCCAGCAGCTCCGACAGATATGGCTACACCTTC.

The chain combines TRBV2 with TRBJ1-1; D uncertain. The CDR3 extends over 15 amino acids. Per the germline V gene, CDR1 is SNHLY and CDR2 is FYNNEI. The V end was cut by 0 bases, the J end by 6 bases, with 14 bases between. The CDR3 nucleotides read TGTGCCAGCAGTGAAGCCCCCCCGGGTCCCGCTGAAGCTTTCTTT. Protein: CASSEAPPGPAEAFF.

J is TRBJ2-7 and V is TRBV29-1; 11 bases fit TRBD2. Germline V gene lookup returns CDR1 SQVTM and CDR2 ANQGSEA. The V segment lost 7 bases and the J segment 2 bases; nucleotides outside the gene matches: 7. The CDR3 is 14 amino acids. CDR3 nucleotide sequence: TGCAGCGGGACTAGCGGGCTGATACCCTACGAGCAGTACTTC. This gives the protein CSGTSGLIPYEQYF.

V is TRBV19 and J is TRBJ2-7; 7 bases match TRBD2. This CDR3 is 15 amino acids long. Germline V gene sequence: CDR1 LNHDA, CDR2 SQIVND (reference sequence). V dropped 3 bases and J dropped 1; count of bases not matched to a gene: 6. CDR3 bases: TGTGCCAGTAGTATTCCGGTGGGGGGGTCCTACGAGCAGTACTTC. Protein product: CASSIPVGGSYEQYF.

The chain couples TRBV28 to TRBJ2-7; 7 bases are a match to TRBD1. Trimming at V came to 10 bases and at J to 2 bases, leaving 8 bases not matched to a gene. The CDR3 spans 13 residues. CDR1 MDHEN and CDR2 SYDVKM come from the germline V gene. The CDR3, as DNA: TGTGCCATCTTGGGACAGCAGACCTACGAGCAGTACTTC. Amino acid sequence: CAILGQQTYEQYF. The variable domain in full, with the rest retrieved from reference TRBV28 and TRBJ2-7, is DVKVTQSSRYLVKRTGEKVFLECVQDMDHENMFWYRQDPGLGLRLIYFSYDVKMKEKGDIPEGYSVSREKKERFSLILESASTNQTSMYLCAILGQQTYEQYFGPGTRLTVT.

The CDR3 DNA sequence: TGTGCCAGCAGTCGGACTAGCGGGTATATAGATACGCAGTATTTT. As protein: CASSRTSGYIDTQYF. The chain joins TRBV27 to TRBJ2-3, with 11 bases fitting TRBD2. Germline trimming cut 5 bases from V and 5 bases from J; bases unmatched to any gene: 6. The CDR3 has 15 amino acids. The germline CDR1 and CDR2 sequences are MNHEY and SMNVEV (reference sequence).

The gene calls are TRBV25-1 and TRBJ2-7; TRBD1 might be the D (6 bases). Germline V gene sequence: CDR1 MGHDK, CDR2 SYGVNS. V shed 3 bases and J shed 3 bases, with 9 bases lying between them. The CDR3 has 13 residues. The CDR3 reads CASSEGHYYEQYF. CDR3 sequence (DNA): TGTGCCAGCAGTGAGGGACATTACTACGAGCAGTACTTC.

J is TRBJ2-3 and V is TRBV27; D is possibly TRBD2 (5 bases). V was trimmed by 3 bases and J by 3 bases, leaving 10 bases between them. Germline assignment: CDR1 MNHEY and CDR2 SMNVEV (reference sequence). This CDR3 comprises 14 residues. CDR3 sequence: CASSFGRGTDTQYF. CDR3 nucleotide sequence: TGTGCCAGCAGTTTCGGCCGGGGTACAGATACGCAGTATTTT.